Each of the 2 T cell receptor beta chains below was sequenced from the same sample in a study of Tregs in tolerant kidney transplant recipients. Sequencing was performed with immunoSEQ multiplex PCR; in TCRdb, only in-frame clones are kept and a portion is missing. The data show about 64,000 clones, 87% seen once. Mixed chimerism was transient after nonmyeloablative marrow transplants from related graft donors. The material sequenced was CD4+ T cells from blood (PBMCs), taken 6 months after the transplant. Source of these receptors: a human patient who received a combined kidney and bone marrow transplant. Some of these T cells may belong to the graft donor.

The rearrangement uses TRBV9 and TRBJ1-2; 10 positions match TRBD1. Unmatched junction bases numbered 10, after V lost 2 bases and J lost 0 bases. Germline lookup yields CDR1 SGDLS and CDR2 YYNGEE. The CDR3 contains 18 residues. Here the CDR3 DNA reads TGTGCCAGCAGCGTTAGCCTCGGGACAGGGGATCCTAACTATGGCTACACCTTC. It translates to CASSVSLGTGDPNYGYTF.

The chain couples TRBV18 to TRBJ2-3; no reliable D call. Trimming left V 2 bases short and J 0 bases short, with 6 bases between. The CDR3 runs to 14 residues. Germline values: CDR1 KGHSH, CDR2 LQKENI. The CDR3 sequence is CASSPIQSTDTQYF. The CDR3 coding sequence is TGTGCCAGCTCACCAATCCAAAGCACAGATACGCAGTATTTT. The full variable domain, its missing parts supplied by reference TRBV18 and TRBJ2-3, is NAGVMQNPRHLVRRRGQEARLRCSPMKGHSHVYWYRQLPEEGLKFMVYLQKENIIDESGMPKERFSAEFPKEGPSILRIQQVVRGDSAAYFCASSPIQSTDTQYFGPGTRLTVL.